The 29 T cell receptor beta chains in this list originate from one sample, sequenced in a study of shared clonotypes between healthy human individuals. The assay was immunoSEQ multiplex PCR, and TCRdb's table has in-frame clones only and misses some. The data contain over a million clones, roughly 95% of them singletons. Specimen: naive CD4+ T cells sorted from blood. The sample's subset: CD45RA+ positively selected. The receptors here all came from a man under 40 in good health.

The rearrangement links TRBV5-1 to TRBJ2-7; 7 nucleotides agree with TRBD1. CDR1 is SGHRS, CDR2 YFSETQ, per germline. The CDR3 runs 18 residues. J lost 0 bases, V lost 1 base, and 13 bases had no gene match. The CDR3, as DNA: TGCGCCAGCAGCTTGATCCCACCCCATGGACAGGACTCCTACGAGCAGTACTTC. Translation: CASSLIPPHGQDSYEQYF.

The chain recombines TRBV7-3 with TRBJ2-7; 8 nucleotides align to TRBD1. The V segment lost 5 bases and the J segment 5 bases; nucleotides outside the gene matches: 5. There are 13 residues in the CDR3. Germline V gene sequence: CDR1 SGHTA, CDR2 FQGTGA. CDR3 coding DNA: TGTGCCAGCAGCCCCGGACAGGGAGACGAGCAGTACTTC. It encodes CASSPGQGDEQYF.

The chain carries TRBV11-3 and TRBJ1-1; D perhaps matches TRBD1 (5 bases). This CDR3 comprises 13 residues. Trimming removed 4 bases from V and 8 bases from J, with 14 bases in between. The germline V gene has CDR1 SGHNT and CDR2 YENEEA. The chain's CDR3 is CASSSQVGGEAFF. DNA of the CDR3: TGTGCCAGCAGCTCTCAAGTGGGGGGAGAAGCTTTCTTT.

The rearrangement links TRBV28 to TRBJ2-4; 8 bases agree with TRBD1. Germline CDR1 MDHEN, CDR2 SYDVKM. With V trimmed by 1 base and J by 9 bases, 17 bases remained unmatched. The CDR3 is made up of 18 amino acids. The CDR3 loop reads CASSLFGDRTFGRAIQYF. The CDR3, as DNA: TGTGCCAGCAGTTTATTCGGGGACAGGACTTTCGGGCGGGCCATTCAGTACTTC.

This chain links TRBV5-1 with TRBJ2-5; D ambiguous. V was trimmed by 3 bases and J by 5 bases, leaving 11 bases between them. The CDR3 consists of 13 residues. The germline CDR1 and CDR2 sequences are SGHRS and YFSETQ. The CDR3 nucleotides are TGCGCCAGCAGCTCCGACCCGAGGGAGACCCAGTACTTC. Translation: CASSSDPRETQYF.

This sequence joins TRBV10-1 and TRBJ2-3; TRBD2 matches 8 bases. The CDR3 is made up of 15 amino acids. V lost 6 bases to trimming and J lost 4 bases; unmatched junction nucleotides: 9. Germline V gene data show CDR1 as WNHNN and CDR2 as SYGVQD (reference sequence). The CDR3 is CASSLGTREPDTQYF. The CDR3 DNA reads TGCGCCAGCAGCCTCGGGACTAGAGAACCAGATACGCAGTATTTT.

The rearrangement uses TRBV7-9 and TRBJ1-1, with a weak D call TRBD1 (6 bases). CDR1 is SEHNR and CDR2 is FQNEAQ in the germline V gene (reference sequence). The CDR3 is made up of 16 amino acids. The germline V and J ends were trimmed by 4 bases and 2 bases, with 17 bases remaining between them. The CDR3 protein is CASSSAGTRRNTEAFF. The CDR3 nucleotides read TGTGCCAGCAGCTCCGCAGGGACACGACGTAACACTGAAGCTTTCTTT.

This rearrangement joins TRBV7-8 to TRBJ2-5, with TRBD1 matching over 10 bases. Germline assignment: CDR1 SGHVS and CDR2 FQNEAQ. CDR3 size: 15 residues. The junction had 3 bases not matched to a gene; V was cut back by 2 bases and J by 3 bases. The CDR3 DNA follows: TGTGCCAGCAGCTTACTGGGACAGGGGAAAGAGACCCAGTACTTC. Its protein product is CASSLLGQGKETQYF.

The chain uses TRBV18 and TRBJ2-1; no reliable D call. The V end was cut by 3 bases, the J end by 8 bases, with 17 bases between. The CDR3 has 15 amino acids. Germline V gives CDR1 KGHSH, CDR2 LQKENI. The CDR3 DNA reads TGTGCCAGCTCACCGGTCTTCTCGGGTATGGATGAGCAGTTCTTC. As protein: CASSPVFSGMDEQFF.

The CDR3 DNA follows: TGTGCCATCAGTGACATGGGTGTCAATGAGCAGTTCTTC. Its protein product is CAISDMGVNEQFF. The chain links TRBV10-3 to TRBJ2-1; D not certain. The CDR3 loop spans 13 amino acids. CDR1 and CDR2 from the germline V gene are ENHRY and SYGVKD. Deletions cut 3 bases from V and 6 bases from J, with 9 bases between.

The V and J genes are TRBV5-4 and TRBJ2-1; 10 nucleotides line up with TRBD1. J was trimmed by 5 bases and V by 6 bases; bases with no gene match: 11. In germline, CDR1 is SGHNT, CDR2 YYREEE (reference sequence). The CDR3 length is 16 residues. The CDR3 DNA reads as TGTGCCAGCAAGGGACAGGGGTCATTCTGGGACAATGAGCAGTTCTTC. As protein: CASKGQGSFWDNEQFF.

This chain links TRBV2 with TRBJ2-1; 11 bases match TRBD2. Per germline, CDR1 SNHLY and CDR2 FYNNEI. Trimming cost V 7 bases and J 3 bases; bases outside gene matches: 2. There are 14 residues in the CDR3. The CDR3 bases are TGTGCCAGCACGGGGACTAGCGGCTACAATGAGCAGTTCTTC. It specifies CASTGTSGYNEQFF. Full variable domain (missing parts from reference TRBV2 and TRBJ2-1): EPEVTQTPSHQVTQMGQEVILRCVPISNHLYFYWYRQILGQKVEFLVSFYNNEISEKSEIFDDQFSVERPDGSNFTLKIRSTKLEDSAMYFCASTGTSGYNEQFFGPGTRLTVL.

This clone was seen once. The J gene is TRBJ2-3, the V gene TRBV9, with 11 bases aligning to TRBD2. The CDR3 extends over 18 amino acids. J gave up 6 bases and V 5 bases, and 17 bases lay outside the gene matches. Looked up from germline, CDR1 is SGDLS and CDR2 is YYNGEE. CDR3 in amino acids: CASSSSEGLAAPYDTQYF. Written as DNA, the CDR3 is TGTGCCAGCAGTTCATCCGAGGGACTAGCGGCACCCTATGATACGCAGTATTTT.

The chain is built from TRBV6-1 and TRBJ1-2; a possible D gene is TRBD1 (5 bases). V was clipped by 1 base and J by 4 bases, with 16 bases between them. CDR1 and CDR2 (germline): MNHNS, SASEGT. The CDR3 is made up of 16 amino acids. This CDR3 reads CASSEEVPSGIYGYTF. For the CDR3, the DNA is TGTGCCAGCAGTGAAGAGGTACCTTCAGGGATCTATGGCTACACCTTC.

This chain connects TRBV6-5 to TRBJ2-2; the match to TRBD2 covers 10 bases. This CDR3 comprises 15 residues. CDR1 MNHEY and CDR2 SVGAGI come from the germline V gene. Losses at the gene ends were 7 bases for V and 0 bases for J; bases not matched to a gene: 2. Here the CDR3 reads CASKGLAPNTGELFF. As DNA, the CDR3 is TGTGCCAGCAAGGGACTAGCGCCGAACACCGGGGAGCTGTTTTTT.

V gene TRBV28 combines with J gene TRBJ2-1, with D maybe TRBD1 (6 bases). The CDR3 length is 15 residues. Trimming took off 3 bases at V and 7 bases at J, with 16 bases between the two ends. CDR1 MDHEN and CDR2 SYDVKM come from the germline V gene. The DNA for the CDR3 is TGTGCCAGCAGTTTTTTCCGCGGACAGAGGAATGAGCAGTTCTTC. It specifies CASSFFRGQRNEQFF.

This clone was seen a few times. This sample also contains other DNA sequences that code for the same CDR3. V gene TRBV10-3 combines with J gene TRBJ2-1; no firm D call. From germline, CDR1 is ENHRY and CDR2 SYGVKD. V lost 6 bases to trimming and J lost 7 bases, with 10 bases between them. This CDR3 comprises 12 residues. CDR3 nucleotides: TGTGCCATCAGCGAAACCTCTAATGAGCAGTTCTTC. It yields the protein CAISETSNEQFF.

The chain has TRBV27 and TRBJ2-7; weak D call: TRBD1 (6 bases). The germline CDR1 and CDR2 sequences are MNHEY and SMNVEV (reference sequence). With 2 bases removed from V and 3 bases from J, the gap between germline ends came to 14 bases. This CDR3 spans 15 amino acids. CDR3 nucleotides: TGTGCCAGCAGTTTACAGGGGAACAACCTCTACGAGCAGTACTTC. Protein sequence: CASSLQGNNLYEQYF.

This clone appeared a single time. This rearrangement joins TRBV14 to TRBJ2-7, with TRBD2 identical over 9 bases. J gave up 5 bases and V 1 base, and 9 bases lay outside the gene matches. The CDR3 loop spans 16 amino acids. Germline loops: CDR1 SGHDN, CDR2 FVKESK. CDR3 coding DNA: TGTGCCAGCAGCCAAGCTGCGGGAGGGCCCAACAACGAGCAGTACTTC. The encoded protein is CASSQAAGGPNNEQYF.

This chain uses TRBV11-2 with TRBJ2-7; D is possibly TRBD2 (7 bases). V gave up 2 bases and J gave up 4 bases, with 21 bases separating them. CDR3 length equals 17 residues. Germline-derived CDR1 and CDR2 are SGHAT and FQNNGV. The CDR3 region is CASSLNLGGRESYEQYF. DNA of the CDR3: TGTGCCAGCAGCTTAAATTTAGGGGGGAGGGAGTCATACGAGCAGTACTTC.

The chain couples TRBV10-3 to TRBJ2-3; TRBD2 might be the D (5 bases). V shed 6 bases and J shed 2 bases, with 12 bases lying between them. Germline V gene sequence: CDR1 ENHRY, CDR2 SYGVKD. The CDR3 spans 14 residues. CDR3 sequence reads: CAIRDERTTDTQYF. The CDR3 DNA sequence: TGTGCCATCAGGGACGAGCGGACCACAGATACGCAGTATTTT.

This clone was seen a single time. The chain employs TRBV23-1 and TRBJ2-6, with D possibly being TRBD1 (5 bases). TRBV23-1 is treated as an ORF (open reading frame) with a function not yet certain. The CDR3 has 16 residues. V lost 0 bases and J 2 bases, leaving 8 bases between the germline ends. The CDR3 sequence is CASSQSRRAGANVLTF. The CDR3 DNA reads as TGCGCCAGCAGTCAATCGCGCAGGGCTGGGGCCAACGTCCTGACTTTC.

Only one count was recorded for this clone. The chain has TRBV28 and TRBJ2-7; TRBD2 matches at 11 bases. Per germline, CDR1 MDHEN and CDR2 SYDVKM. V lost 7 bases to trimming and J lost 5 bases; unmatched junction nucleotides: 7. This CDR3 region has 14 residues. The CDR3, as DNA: TGTGCCAGCAAAACTAGCGGGAGTGTTCACGAGCAGTACTTC. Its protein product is CASKTSGSVHEQYF.

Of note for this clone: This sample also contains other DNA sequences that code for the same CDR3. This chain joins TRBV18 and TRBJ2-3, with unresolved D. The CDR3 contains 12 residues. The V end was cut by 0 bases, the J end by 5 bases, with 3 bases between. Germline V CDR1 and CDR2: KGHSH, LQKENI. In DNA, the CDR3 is TGTGCCAGCTCACCACCCATAGATACGCAGTATTTT. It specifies CASSPPIDTQYF.

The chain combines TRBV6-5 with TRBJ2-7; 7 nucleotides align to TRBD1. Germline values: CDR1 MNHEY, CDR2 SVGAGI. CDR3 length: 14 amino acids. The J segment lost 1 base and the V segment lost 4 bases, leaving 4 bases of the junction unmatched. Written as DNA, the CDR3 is TGTGCCAGCAGTTTTGGGACAGCATCCTACGAGCAGTACTTC. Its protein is CASSFGTASYEQYF.

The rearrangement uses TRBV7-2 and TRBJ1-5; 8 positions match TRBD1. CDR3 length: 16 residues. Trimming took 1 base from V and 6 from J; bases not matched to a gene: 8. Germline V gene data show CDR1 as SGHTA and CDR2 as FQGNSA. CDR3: CASSLGPRTGSQPQHF. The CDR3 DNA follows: TGTGCCAGCAGCTTAGGCCCAAGGACAGGGAGTCAGCCCCAGCATTTT.

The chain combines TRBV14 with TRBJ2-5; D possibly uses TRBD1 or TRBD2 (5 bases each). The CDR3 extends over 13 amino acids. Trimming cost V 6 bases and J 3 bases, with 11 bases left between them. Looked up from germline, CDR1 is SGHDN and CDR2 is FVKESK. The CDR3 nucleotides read TGTGCCAGCAGTCAGCTGGGGGAAGAGACCCAGTACTTC. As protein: CASSQLGEETQYF.

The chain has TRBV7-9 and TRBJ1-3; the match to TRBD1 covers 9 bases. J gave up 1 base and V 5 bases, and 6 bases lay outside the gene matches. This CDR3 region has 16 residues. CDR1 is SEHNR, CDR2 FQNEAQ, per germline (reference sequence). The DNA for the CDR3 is TGTGCCAGCAGCGTACCGGGACAGGGATCTGGAAACACCATATATTTT. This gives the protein CASSVPGQGSGNTIYF.

CDR3 DNA: TGTGCCAGCAGCGAGGACAGAGTGCGGGGAAACACCATATATTTT. Encoded protein: CASSEDRVRGNTIYF. This chain joins TRBV5-4 and TRBJ1-3; perhaps TRBD1 as D (6 bases). This CDR3 has 15 amino acids. V was trimmed by 4 bases and J by 4 bases, leaving 15 bases between them. Germline-derived CDR1 and CDR2 are SGHNT and YYREEE (reference sequence).